This TCR beta chain was captured by sequencing in a study of identifying expanded T cells in peripheral blood (dated by TCRdb to about 2019). Regarding the research as a whole: Separate aliquots of the same genomic DNA pool were sequenced to produce technical replicates, and four replicates were compared in pairs. Summary of the overall study and its limitations: The binomial model flagged roughly 1.3 differentially abundant clones between technical replicates but around 15 over roughly 2 weeks and roughly 20 over about 4 weeks. Across all healthy-donor time intervals, the beta-binomial model significantly lowered both the number of clones called differentially abundant and the false-positive rate. The authors expected that over much longer intervals, such as months to years, biological variance in healthy repertoires might increase even further. For all healthy donors, the variance in clone template counts between two-week samples rose significantly as total template count increased.

CDR1 and CDR2, per the germline V gene, are SGHRS and YFSETQ. Taken from cysteine to phenylalanine, the CDR3 has 16 residues. The retained sequence is limited to the CDR3, 48 bases, with the frame set at the first base. The junction carries 13 bases between V and J, which are trimmed by 0 bases and 4 bases respectively. During the collection period, no infections or other immune events were recorded for the healthy donors. Blood repertoires from healthy donors were used as a training cohort for calibrating time-dependent variance in a beta-binomial model of differential abundance of T-cell clones. The training cohort included 10 or so healthy donors, of whom 3 were female and 7 were male. Donor ages ranged from roughly 29 to 64 years, with an average of around 45 years. Whole blood, obtained from a commercial supplier, was collected from each healthy donor at three time points spaced roughly 2 weeks apart. For immunosequencing, genomic DNA was extracted from unsorted whole blood.

The immunoSEQ Assay, which relies on bias-controlled multiplex PCR amplification of genomic DNA, was used to profile TCRbeta CDR3 regions. As for the original processing: To quantify the absolute abundance of each unique TCRbeta CDR3 region, the sequences were collapsed and filtered. Differential abundance was tested with two models: a binomial (Fisher-equivalent) model and a beta-binomial model that adds time-dependent variance fitted from healthy donors. Clones with fewer than 5 combined templates were excluded, and clones with Benjamini-Hochberg FDR below 0.01 were called differentially abundant. The form v = (b*log(k)+a)^2 was used to model beta-binomial variance as a function of total template count across the two samples. Held by TCRdb, this immuneACCESS table contains in-frame sequences only and omits some clones. Under half of the omission traces to an unresolved V gene where checked; the cause of the rest is unknown. The V and J calls and clone size were taken over from that table, and D and trimming were inferred from the DNA. This sample gives 80,000 to 95,000 clones in total; approximately 88% of them show up just once. The ten largest clonotypes hold 3% to 4% of the sample.

Turning to this clone: The specificity of this receptor is unknown. No much larger clonotype is one base removed from it; base qualities were not supplied.

Source material: blood. The chain couples TRBV5-1 to TRBJ2-2, with TRBD2 perhaps the D gene, on 7 matching bases. The receptor's source is a person aged 18 to 75 in good health. The CDR3 corresponds to CASSLAGGRGTGELFF. The DNA is TGCGCCAGCAGCTTGGCCGGGGGGCGAGGCACCGGGGAGCTGTTTTTT.